One sample yielded the 17 T cell receptor beta chains listed below, sequenced in a study of blood T cell repertoires in COVID-19. Data came from immunoSEQ multiplex PCR; TCRdb stores just in-frame clones and leaves some out. Among 70,000 to 80,000 clones listed, roughly 86% were seen once. Sequenced sample: peripheral blood. The receptors derive from a woman aged 55 to 70 with acute or convalescent COVID-19.

CDR3 region: CASSLGAANSGNTIYF. The CDR3 nucleotides are TGCGCCAGCAGCTTAGGGGCCGCAAACTCTGGAAACACCATATATTTT. The chain joins TRBV5-1 to TRBJ1-3; D possibly corresponds to TRBD1 (5 bases). Trimming took off 2 bases at V and 0 bases at J, with 12 bases between the two ends. This CDR3 contains 16 residues. Germline assignment: CDR1 SGHRS and CDR2 YFSETQ.

This chain joins TRBV5-6 and TRBJ1-6; 10 bases align to TRBD1. Germline V gene data show CDR1 as SGHDT and CDR2 as YYEEEE. J lost 11 bases, V lost 4 bases, and 6 bases had no gene match. The CDR3 covers 14 residues. CDR3 region: CASSEGTGVTPLHF. DNA of the CDR3: TGTGCCAGCAGCGAAGGGACAGGGGTAACACCCCTCCACTTT.

This clone was observed a single time. The V call is TRBV6-5, the J call TRBJ1-2; 7 bases line up with TRBD1. The V and J ends lost 2 bases and 4 bases, in that order; junction bases with no gene match: 7. The length of the CDR3 is 15 residues. Germline assignment: CDR1 MNHEY and CDR2 SVGAGI. The DNA of the CDR3 is TGTGCCAGCAGTTACGCGCCGACAGGGACCTATGGCTACACCTTC. It codes for CASSYAPTGTYGYTF.

The rearrangement uses TRBV24-1 and TRBJ2-5, with 7 bases fitting TRBD1. Trimming cost V 4 bases and J 3 bases; bases outside gene matches: 4. This CDR3 region has 14 residues. CDR1 KGHDR and CDR2 SFDVKD come from the germline V gene. The CDR3 loop is CATSEPGTEETQYF. The CDR3, as DNA: TGTGCCACCAGTGAGCCAGGGACAGAAGAGACCCAGTACTTC.

The chain carries TRBV3-1 (or the pseudogene TRBV3-2) and TRBJ2-7; D unresolved. V was pared by 1 base and J by 2 bases, with 6 bases between. There are 13 residues in the CDR3. Per germline, CDR1 LGHDT and CDR2 YNNKEL (reference sequence). The chain's CDR3 is CASSQVIAYEQYF. In DNA form, the CDR3 reads TGTGCCAGCAGCCAAGTAATAGCCTACGAGCAGTACTTC.

In this sample, this clone turned up a few times. V is TRBV11-3 and J is TRBJ2-7; 7 nucleotides align to TRBD1. Losses at the gene ends were 8 bases for V and 6 bases for J; bases not matched to a gene: 10. The CDR3 is 13 amino acids. Germline lookup yields CDR1 SGHNT and CDR2 YENEEA. This CDR3 reads CASSQTGIGEQYF. In nucleotides, the CDR3 is TGTGCCAGCTCCCAGACAGGGATCGGCGAGCAGTACTTC.

This clone was counted a few times. J is TRBJ2-7 and V is TRBV14; perhaps TRBD1 as D (5 bases). This CDR3 spans 14 amino acids. Per the germline V gene, CDR1 is SGHDN and CDR2 is FVKESK. The V end lost 4 bases, the J end lost 4 bases, and 14 bases lay between the germline ends. DNA of the CDR3: TGTGCCAGCAGCCTCCTCGGACACAAATACGAGCAGTACTTC. Residues: CASSLLGHKYEQYF.

The gene calls are TRBV20-1 and TRBJ2-1; D might be TRBD2 (6 bases). Germline V gene sequence: CDR1 DFQATT, CDR2 SNEGSKA (reference sequence). The V end lost 3 bases, the J end lost 0 bases, and 9 bases lay between the germline ends. The CDR3 consists of 14 residues. CDR3 sequence: CSASAGSSYNEQFF. The DNA of the CDR3 is TGCAGTGCTAGTGCGGGGAGCTCCTACAATGAGCAGTTCTTC.

The V call is TRBV5-1, the J call TRBJ2-5; 7 nucleotides agree with TRBD1. There are 14 residues in the CDR3. Trimming took 5 bases from V and 3 from J; bases not matched to a gene: 7. Per germline, CDR1 SGHRS and CDR2 YFSETQ. CDR3 sequence reads: CASSRRQGKETQYF. The CDR3, as DNA: TGCGCCAGCAGTCGGCGACAGGGTAAAGAGACCCAGTACTTC. Looking up the rest from reference TRBV5-1 and TRBJ2-5 gives the full variable domain: KAGVTQTPRYLIKTRGQQVTLSCSPISGHRSVSWYQQTPGQGLQFLFEYFSETQRNKGNFPGRFSGRQFSNSRSEMNVSTLELGDSALYLCASSRRQGKETQYFGPGTRLLVL.

Only one count was recorded for this clone. The chain is built from TRBV7-9 and TRBJ1-1, with D unresolved. The V gene's germline CDR1 is SEHNR and CDR2 FQNEAQ (reference sequence). The V and J ends lost 2 bases and 1 base respectively, with 2 bases between them. CDR3 size: 12 residues. The DNA for the CDR3 is TGTGCCAGCAGCTTACAGAACACTGAAGCTTTCTTT. Translating gives CASSLQNTEAFF.

The table lists this clone with a few counts. The chain has TRBV7-9 and TRBJ2-2; TRBD1 matches 8 bases. This CDR3 contains 14 residues. Losses at the gene ends were 3 bases for V and 6 bases for J; bases not matched to a gene: 3. Germline CDR1 and CDR2: SEHNR and FQNEAQ (reference sequence). The CDR3 region has the DNA TGTGCCAGCAGCTTGGGGACAGGCGCCGGGGAGCTGTTTTTT. Amino acids: CASSLGTGAGELFF.

The chain uses TRBV4-2 and TRBJ2-3; TRBD2 agrees at 12 bases. With 5 bases clipped from V and 4 bases from J, the junction kept 4 bases outside the gene matches. Germline V lookup: CDR1 LGHNA, CDR2 YNFKEQ. The CDR3 consists of 15 residues. The CDR3 sequence is CASSIRLAGADTQYF. In DNA form, the CDR3 reads TGTGCCAGCAGCATTCGACTAGCGGGGGCAGATACGCAGTATTTT.

This clone has a handful of counts. The rearrangement uses TRBV2 and TRBJ1-2; D remains unclear. CDR1 SNHLY and CDR2 FYNNEI come from the germline V gene. The CDR3 totals 16 residues. Trimming took off 4 bases at V and 0 bases at J, with 15 bases between the two ends. In DNA, the CDR3 is TGTGCCAGCAGTGGGAGCCGCCTAGCAACTAACTATGGCTACACCTTC. Translation gives CASSGSRLATNYGYTF.

This chain connects TRBV9 to TRBJ2-1; D ambiguous. The CDR3 has 13 amino acids. Germline V gene sequence: CDR1 SGDLS, CDR2 YYNGEE. The V and J ends lost 0 bases and 4 bases respectively, with 5 bases between them. The CDR3, as DNA: TGTGCCAGCAGCGTAGCCACATACAATGAGCAGTTCTTC. It specifies CASSVATYNEQFF.

The chain links TRBV5-6 to TRBJ2-5; 8 positions agree with TRBD2. The length of the CDR3 is 14 residues. Germline CDR1 is SGHDT and CDR2 is YYEEEE. J was trimmed by 4 bases and V by 4 bases; bases with no gene match: 6. The CDR3 sequence is CASSPAGGGETQYF. The CDR3 DNA follows: TGTGCCAGCAGCCCGGCGGGGGGTGGAGAGACCCAGTACTTC.

The chain combines TRBV10-2 with TRBJ2-2; TRBD2 agrees at 9 bases. CDR3 size: 14 residues. CDR1 and CDR2 from the germline V gene are WSHSY and SAAADI. V lost 10 bases and J lost 7; bases outside the gene matches: 10. CDR3 residues: CATLLAGFDGELFF. The DNA of the CDR3 is TGCGCCACCCTGCTAGCGGGGTTCGACGGGGAGCTGTTTTTT.

V usage is TRBV5-8 and J usage is TRBJ2-7; 10 bases agree with TRBD1. The V gene's germline CDR1 is SGHTS and CDR2 YDEGEE. Trimming removed 4 bases from V and 2 bases from J; junction bases left unmatched: 9. The CDR3 has 16 residues. The chain's CDR3 is CASSLDRGLVAYEQYF. DNA for the CDR3: TGTGCCAGCAGCCTAGACAGGGGGCTGGTCGCCTACGAGCAGTACTTC.